This entry lists 22 T cell receptor beta chains sequenced from one sample in a study of cytomegalovirus exposure and HLA in healthy donors. Primers: 60 Vbeta forward and 13 Jbeta reverse. Some clones are missing from TCRdb's copy, which holds only in-frame ones; the method was immunoSEQ multiplex PCR. The repertoire holds about 240,000 clones, with roughly 85% as singletons. The sequenced material came from PBMCs. Receptor source: a girl aged 2 to 9 in good health and CMV-seronegative.

The chain carries TRBV2 and TRBJ2-1; the D gene is possibly TRBD2 (5 bases). Germline CDR1 is SNHLY and CDR2 is FYNNEI. Trimming left V 11 bases short and J 7 bases short, with 18 bases between. The CDR3 has 13 residues. This CDR3 is CAEGSQARNEQFF. CDR3 DNA: TGTGCCGAGGGCAGCCAGGCAAGAAATGAGCAGTTCTTC.

The chain couples TRBV7-7 to TRBJ2-1; the D gene is possibly TRBD2 (6 bases). CDR3 length equals 14 residues. The V end lost 5 bases, the J end lost 12 bases, and 20 bases lay between the germline ends. The V gene's germline CDR1 is SSHAT and CDR2 FNYEAQ (reference sequence). The CDR3: CASSPLDGRLGQFF. Here the CDR3 DNA reads TGTGCCAGCAGCCCCCTAGACGGGAGACTAGGGCAGTTCTTC.

The genes are TRBV27 and TRBJ1-1; 12 nucleotides align to TRBD1. Per the germline V gene, CDR1 is MNHEY and CDR2 is SMNVEV (reference sequence). This CDR3 comprises 17 residues. V lost 3 bases to trimming and J lost 4 bases; unmatched junction nucleotides: 9. The CDR3 region is CASSLGGTGGFVTEAFF. CDR3 DNA: TGTGCCAGCAGTTTGGGGGGGACAGGGGGCTTTGTCACTGAAGCTTTCTTT.

This clone was counted a few times. The gene calls are TRBV19 and TRBJ2-3; TRBD2 is a possible D gene (6 bases). Trimming removed 7 bases at V and 4 bases at J, with 18 bases between. The CDR3 extends over 15 amino acids. CDR1 is LNHDA, CDR2 SQIVND, per germline (reference sequence). The CDR3 nucleotides read TGTGCCAGTACCCCCGGCGTAAGGAGGGCAGATACGCAGTATTTT. Residues: CASTPGVRRADTQYF.

V gene TRBV2 combines with J gene TRBJ1-2; the match to TRBD1 covers 7 bases. Germline V gives CDR1 SNHLY, CDR2 FYNNEI. V dropped 10 bases and J dropped 4; count of bases not matched to a gene: 18. The CDR3 extends over 16 amino acids. The CDR3 loop reads CATRTGALSFGYGYTF. CDR3 nucleotides: TGTGCCACCCGGACAGGAGCACTTTCGTTCGGCTATGGCTACACCTTC.

V is TRBV5-4 and J is TRBJ2-5; 10 nucleotides line up with TRBD1. This CDR3 has 15 amino acids. CDR1 SGHNT and CDR2 YYREEE come from the germline V gene (reference sequence). With V trimmed by 4 bases and J by 4 bases, 7 bases remained unmatched. CDR3 nucleotides: TGTGCCAGCAGCGTAGACAGGGGGCGCTTAGAGACCCAGTACTTC. Its protein is CASSVDRGRLETQYF.

In its sample, this clone was seen a few times. The chain uses TRBV5-1 and TRBJ1-2; D ambiguous. Trimming removed 2 bases at V and 2 bases at J, with 10 bases between. The CDR3 runs 14 residues. Germline V CDR1 and CDR2: SGHRS, YFSETQ. CDR3 sequence reads: CASSFTASNYGYTF. The CDR3 region has the DNA TGCGCCAGCAGCTTCACAGCTTCGAACTATGGCTACACCTTC.

The rearrangement uses TRBV6-4 and TRBJ2-7; unclear D gene. V lost 2 bases and J 10 bases, leaving 12 bases between the germline ends. The V gene's germline CDR1 is MRHNA and CDR2 SNTAGT. CDR3 length: 12 residues. The CDR3 spells CASSDLLGRQYF. The CDR3 nucleotides read TGTGCCAGCAGTGACCTACTGGGCCGTCAGTACTTC.

This clone was recorded only once. The chain couples TRBV6-5 to TRBJ1-2; D ambiguous. The germline V gene has CDR1 MNHEY and CDR2 SVGAGI. Trimming removed 4 bases at V and 8 bases at J, with 14 bases between. The CDR3 extends over 13 amino acids. The CDR3 DNA follows: TGTGCCAGCAGTTTTCTACTCGGGTCCGGCTACACCTTC. Translated, it gives CASSFLLGSGYTF.

The chain is built from TRBV7-9 and TRBJ1-1; 8 nucleotides agree with TRBD1. Germline CDR1 and CDR2: SEHNR and FQNEAQ (reference sequence). The CDR3 is 13 amino acids. J lost 4 bases, V lost 5 bases, and 3 bases had no gene match. This CDR3 is CASSADRGTEAFF. For the CDR3, the DNA is TGTGCCAGCAGCGCCGACAGGGGCACTGAAGCTTTCTTT.

The rearrangement joins TRBV7-9 to TRBJ2-7; 9 bases agree with TRBD2. V was clipped by 6 bases and J by 5 bases; unmatched bases: 14. This CDR3 contains 16 residues. Germline-derived CDR1 and CDR2 are SEHNR and FQNEAQ (reference sequence). Here the CDR3 reads CASSFFSLAGVDEQYF. The CDR3 DNA sequence: TGTGCCAGCAGTTTCTTTTCCTTAGCGGGGGTGGACGAGCAGTACTTC.

This rearrangement joins TRBV19 to TRBJ2-5; 15 bases line up with TRBD2. The V gene end was trimmed by 5 bases and the J gene end by 5 bases; junction bases not matched to a gene: 3. From germline, CDR1 is LNHDA and CDR2 SQIVND (reference sequence). CDR3 length: 15 residues. In DNA, the CDR3 is TGTGCCAGTAGTCCGGGACTAGCGGGGGGCGAGACCCAGTACTTC. Translating gives CASSPGLAGGETQYF.

The CDR3, as DNA: TGTGCCAGTAGTGCTCACAGGAATAACTATGGCTACACCTTC. It encodes CASSAHRNNYGYTF. The V call is TRBV19, the J call TRBJ1-2; possible D gene TRBD1, 5 bases. Germline-derived CDR1 and CDR2 are LNHDA and SQIVND (reference sequence). V was shortened by 5 bases and J by 1 base, with 11 bases between the two germline ends. This CDR3 has 14 residues.

On this clone: Other DNA sequences of this sample code for an identical CDR3. This sequence joins TRBV30 and TRBJ1-2, with TRBD1 as a possible D gene (6 bases). Germline V gene data show CDR1 as GTSNPN and CDR2 as SVGIG (reference sequence). The CDR3 is made up of 12 amino acids. Trimming left V 8 bases short and J 4 bases short, with 14 bases between. CDR3 sequence: CARYLDSYGYTF. The CDR3 bases are TGTGCCCGATATCTGGACAGCTATGGCTACACCTTC.

This clone was seen only a few times. The V call is TRBV19, the J call TRBJ1-2, with a possible D match to TRBD1 (5 bases). The CDR3 totals 11 residues. V was cut by 9 bases and J by 8 bases, with 13 bases left in between. CDR1 and CDR2 (germline): LNHDA, SQIVND (reference sequence). The DNA of the CDR3 is TGTGCCAGCACAGGTGTCTACGGCTACACCTTC. Protein product: CASTGVYGYTF.

The chain is built from TRBV9 and TRBJ2-3, with D perhaps matching TRBD1 (6 bases). This CDR3 region has 14 residues. V dropped 0 bases and J dropped 5 bases, with 10 bases sitting between them. Germline-derived CDR1 and CDR2 are SGDLS and YYNGEE. The DNA for the CDR3 is TGTGCCAGCAGCGTAGCTGGGGGCCAAGATACGCAGTATTTT. It encodes CASSVAGGQDTQYF.

The rearrangement links TRBV2 to TRBJ2-7; D unresolved. Germline V gene lookup returns CDR1 SNHLY and CDR2 FYNNEI. V was pared by 2 bases and J by 2 bases, with 10 bases between. The CDR3 loop spans 14 amino acids. The CDR3, as DNA: TGTGCCAGCAGTGAACTGGGCCCAGCCTACGAGCAGTACTTC. Translated, it gives CASSELGPAYEQYF.

V and J are TRBV7-9 and TRBJ2-3, with 7 bases matching TRBD1. The junction had 1 base not matched to a gene; V was cut back by 4 bases and J by 3 bases. Germline loops: CDR1 SEHNR, CDR2 FQNEAQ (reference sequence). The CDR3 spans 13 residues. CDR3 in amino acids: CASSYRGTDTQYF. The CDR3 DNA follows: TGTGCCAGCAGCTACAGGGGAACAGATACGCAGTATTTT.

This clone appeared a single time. The rearrangement joins TRBV10-3 to TRBJ2-3; TRBD1 might be the D (5 bases). Germline CDR1 ENHRY, CDR2 SYGVKD. The CDR3 is made up of 11 amino acids. V shed 5 bases and J shed 6 bases, with 6 bases lying between them. The CDR3 nucleotides are TGTGCCATCAGTAAGGGGGATACGCAGTATTTT. Amino acid sequence: CAISKGDTQYF.

There are a few counts of this clone. The chain combines TRBV4-1 with TRBJ1-1, with unresolved D. The V end was cut by 0 bases, the J end by 3 bases, with 8 bases between. CDR3 length equals 14 residues. CDR1 and CDR2 (germline): MGHRA, YSYEKL. In DNA, the CDR3 is TGCGCCAGCAGCCAAGAACCGGACTACACTGAAGCTTTCTTT. Amino acid sequence: CASSQEPDYTEAFF.

This chain uses TRBV27 with TRBJ2-7, with D maybe TRBD2 (5 bases). This CDR3 spans 13 amino acids. V was trimmed by 5 bases and J by 5 bases, leaving 13 bases between them. Germline V gene data show CDR1 as MNHEY and CDR2 as SMNVEV (reference sequence). The CDR3 spells CASSRGLKDEQYF. CDR3 DNA sequence: TGTGCCAGCAGTCGGGGTCTAAAGGACGAGCAGTACTTC.

The chain links TRBV5-4 to TRBJ2-1; D is unclear. This CDR3 contains 12 residues. Germline lookup yields CDR1 SGHNT and CDR2 YYREEE (reference sequence). V lost 4 bases, J lost 5 bases, and 7 bases lay in between. CDR3 sequence reads: CASSTYNNEQFF. The CDR3, as DNA: TGTGCCAGCAGCACATACAACAATGAGCAGTTCTTC.